A selection of T cell receptor beta chains follows, all from one sample in a study of cytomegalovirus exposure and HLA in healthy donors. Sequenced by immunoSEQ multiplex PCR; TCRdb stores in-frame clones only, minus some. This table holds 60,000 to 70,000 clones, approximately 71% found once. Sample: PBMCs. The receptors here all came from a man in his fifties or sixties in good health and CMV-seropositive. CDR3s include the opening cysteine and the closing phenylalanine or tryptophan. The order of the fields is D gene, V gene, J gene, clone size, CDR3 DNA, CDR3 protein. A D gene is named only where the DNA matches it firmly. For some rows the clone size is stated as once, few or many, or as a class when expanded; others skip it.

>TRBD2|TRBV27|TRBJ2-2|NA
TGTGCCAGCAGTTTGCCCCCTCGGGTAGCGGGAGGGGCCGGGGAGCTGTTTTTT
CASSLPPRVAGGAGELFF
>NA|TRBV7-9|TRBJ1-4|NA
TGTGCCAGCAGCTCTCCGGAGAATGAAAAACTGTTTTTT
CASSSPENEKLFF
>TRBD1|TRBV28|TRBJ1-1|once
TGTGCCAGCAGTTTTCGTAAAACCGGGACAGGGGGCTTTGGAGCTTTCTTT
CASSFRKTGTGGFGAFF
>TRBD1|TRBV10-2|TRBJ2-1|few
TGCGCCAGCAGTGGGTGGACAGGGGGCCACAATGAGCAGTTCTTC
CASSGWTGGHNEQFF
>NA|TRBV9|TRBJ1-2|NA
TGTGCCAGCAGCGTAGGGACCAGCCGGGGTGGCTACACCTTC
CASSVGTSRGGYTF
>NA|TRBV11-2|TRBJ2-3|few
TGTGCCAGCAGCTTAACACCGAGCACAGATACGCAGTATTTT
CASSLTPSTDTQYF
>NA|TRBV6-5|TRBJ2-6|NA
TGTGCCAGCAGTTACACAGGGTTTGGGGCCAACGTCCTGACTTTC
CASSYTGFGANVLTF
>TRBD1|TRBV18|TRBJ2-1|once
TGTGCCAGCTCACCACCCAGGGGGCTTGGTGAGCAGTTCTTC
CASSPPRGLGEQFF
>NA|TRBV7-8|TRBJ1-5|NA
TGTGCCAGCAGCTTAGGACAGGCCAAATATAGCAATCAGCCCCAGCATTTT
CASSLGQAKYSNQPQHF
>NA|TRBV19|TRBJ2-1|NA
TGCGCTACCTCGTCCTCACAGGGCAATGAGCAGTTCTTC
CATSSSQGNEQFF
>NA|TRBV7-8|TRBJ2-7|NA
TGTGCCAGCAGCTTACAGTACGAGCAGTACTTC
CASSLQYEQYF
>NA|TRBV5-3|TRBJ2-1|NA
TGTGCCAGAGGCGGGCCTTCGGATGAGCAGTTCTTC
CARGGPSDEQFF
>NA|TRBV7-2|TRBJ2-7|NA
TGTGCCAGCAGCTTAGGTCGGGTACCCTACGAGCAGTACTTC
CASSLGRVPYEQYF
>TRBD1|TRBV29-1|TRBJ2-1|NA
TGCAGCGTGGGGACAGGGCGGTACAATGAGCAGTTCTTC
CSVGTGRYNEQFF
>NA|TRBV5-1|TRBJ1-4|NA
TGCGCCAGCAGCTTGGGAGCTGGTGCTGAAAAACTGTTTTTT
CASSLGAGAEKLFF
>NA|TRBV28|TRBJ1-1|few
TGTGCCAGCACCCTTGGACGGACACTGGAAGCTTTCTTT
CASTLGRTLEAFF
>NA|TRBV9|TRBJ1-5|few
TGTGCCAGCAGCGTCGACACAGGTGTACATCAGCCCCAGCATTTT
CASSVDTGVHQPQHF
>NA|TRBV10-3|TRBJ1-3|NA
TGTGCCACAATGGACAGTAGTTCTGGAAACACCATATATTTT
CATMDSSSGNTIYF
>TRBD1|TRBV5-1|TRBJ1-1|NA
TGCGCCAGCAGCTTGAACAGGGGGAACACTGAAGCTTTCTTT
CASSLNRGNTEAFF
>NA|TRBV30|TRBJ2-7|NA
TGTGCCTGGGCCGCGGGCGAGCAGTACTTC
CAWAAGEQYF
>NA|TRBV2|TRBJ1-1|NA
TGTGCCAGATCTACAGGGCTTGAAGCTTTCTTT
CARSTGLEAFF
>TRBD2|TRBV27|TRBJ2-3|NA
TGTGCCAGCAGTTTGTTAGCGGGGGATACGCAGTATTTT
CASSLLAGDTQYF
>NA|TRBV29-1|TRBJ1-2|few
TGCAGCGTTGAAGGACAGCCGTATGGCTACACCTTC
CSVEGQPYGYTF
>NA|TRBV6-4|TRBJ2-6|many
TGTGCCAGCAGTGTAGGGGGAGCCTCTGGGGCCAACGTCCTGACTTTC
CASSVGGASGANVLTF
>TRBD1|TRBV4-2|TRBJ1-5|NA
TGTGCCAGCAGCCTGGATGGACAGGGAGGTCAGCCCCAGCATTTT
CASSLDGQGGQPQHF
>NA|TRBV4-1|TRBJ1-5|NA
TGCGCCAGCAGCCAAGATGGGTCCAGGGGAAATCAGCCCCAGCATTTT
CASSQDGSRGNQPQHF
>TRBD1|TRBV11-3|TRBJ2-1|NA
TGTGCCAGCAGTCCCCGGGACAGACCATACAATGAGCAGTTCTTC
CASSPRDRPYNEQFF
>NA|TRBV7-9|TRBJ2-7|NA
TGTGCCAGCAGCCAACACGAGGGTACCGAGCAGTACTTC
CASSQHEGTEQYF
>TRBD1|TRBV4-3|TRBJ2-7|NA
TGCGCCAGCAGCCAAGCAGGGGGCACGTACGAGCAGTACTTC
CASSQAGGTYEQYF
>TRBD2|TRBV7-3|TRBJ2-3|NA
TGTGCCAGCAGCCCAACGGGACTAGCGGGAGAGGATACGCAGTATTTT
CASSPTGLAGEDTQYF
>NA|TRBV20-1|TRBJ1-1|NA
TGCAGTGCAATATACACTGAAGCTTTCTTT
CSAIYTEAFF
>NA|TRBV6-1|TRBJ1-5|once
TGTGCCAGCAGTCAACCCCGGGACACGAATCAGCCCCAGCATTTT
CASSQPRDTNQPQHF
>TRBD1|TRBV19|TRBJ1-2|NA
TGTGCCAGTAGTACGCGGACAGGGGGCACTAACTATGGCTACACCTTC
CASSTRTGGTNYGYTF